These 17 T cell receptor beta chains originate from one sample sequenced in a study of cytomegalovirus exposure and HLA in healthy donors. PCR involved 60 Vbeta and 13 Jbeta primers. Assay: immunoSEQ multiplex PCR; the TCRdb copy retains only in-frame clones and omits some. Of over 85,000 clones detected, more than 70% appear once; the ten largest clones hold 3.8%. The sample was PBMCs. These receptor sequences come from a woman aged 40-49 years in good health and CMV-seronegative.

This rearrangement joins TRBV12-5 to TRBJ1-1; possible D gene TRBD1, 5 bases. Germline CDR1 and CDR2: LGHNT and FRNRAP. The V gene lost 1 base and the J gene lost 1 base, with 7 bases spanning the gap. CDR3 length: 14 residues. The CDR3 here is CASGLAGPNTEAFF. CDR3 sequence (DNA): TGTGCTAGTGGTTTGGCAGGGCCGAACACTGAAGCTTTCTTT. The full variable domain, its missing parts supplied by reference TRBV12-5 and TRBJ1-1, is DARVTQTPRHKVTEMGQEVTMRCQPILGHNTVFWYRQTMMQGLELLAYFRNRAPLDDSGMPKDRFSAEMPDATLATLKIQPSEPRDSAVYFCASGLAGPNTEAFFGQGTRLTVV.

This clone was found once. The chain recombines TRBV28 with TRBJ1-2; 8 positions match TRBD1. V was clipped by 3 bases and J by 6 bases; unmatched bases: 3. The CDR3 contains 13 residues. Germline CDR1 MDHEN, CDR2 SYDVKM. As DNA, the CDR3 is TGTGCCAGCAGTTTTGCCAGGGGGCATGGCTACACCTTC. Encoded protein: CASSFARGHGYTF.

V and J are TRBV18 and TRBJ2-4; the match to TRBD2 covers 10 bases. Per germline, CDR1 KGHSH and CDR2 LQKENI. The CDR3 runs 17 residues. The V and J ends lost 0 bases and 4 bases, in that order; junction bases with no gene match: 6. CDR3 residues: CASSPPAAGGLKNIQYF. The CDR3 bases are TGTGCCAGCTCACCACCTGCAGCGGGGGGGCTTAAAAACATTCAGTACTTC. Looking up the rest from reference TRBV18 and TRBJ2-4 gives the full variable domain: NAGVMQNPRHLVRRRGQEARLRCSPMKGHSHVYWYRQLPEEGLKFMVYLQKENIIDESGMPKERFSAEFPKEGPSILRIQQVVRGDSAAYFCASSPPAAGGLKNIQYFGAGTRLSVL.

This clone has more than one count but fewer than ten. This chain connects TRBV29-1 to TRBJ2-2; 10 bases line up with TRBD1. Germline CDR1 SQVTM, CDR2 ANQGSEA. The CDR3 loop spans 13 amino acids. V trimming: 7 bases; J trimming: 5 bases; junction bases outside the gene matches: 4. The CDR3 reads CSADRGRTGELFF. CDR3 in DNA: TGCAGCGCAGACAGGGGGCGGACCGGGGAGCTGTTTTTT.

The chain combines TRBV5-4 with TRBJ2-6; TRBD1 agrees at 10 bases. Per germline, CDR1 SGHNT and CDR2 YYREEE (reference sequence). The V and J ends lost 4 bases and 0 bases, in that order; junction bases with no gene match: 7. CDR3 length: 18 residues. The CDR3 coding sequence is TGTGCCAGCAGCCTGGGGGACAGGGGTCTCTCTGGGGCCAACGTCCTGACTTTC. Translated: CASSLGDRGLSGANVLTF. The full variable domain, rest sourced from reference TRBV5-4 and TRBJ2-6, is ETGVTQSPTHLIKTRGQQVTLRCSSQSGHNTVSWYQQALGQGPQFIFQYYREEENGRGNFPPRFSGLQFPNYSSELNVNALELDDSALYLCASSLGDRGLSGANVLTFGAGSRLTVL.

The V gene is TRBV30, the J gene TRBJ1-3, with TRBD1 matching over 9 bases. CDR1 is GTSNPN and CDR2 is SVGIG in the germline V gene (reference sequence). J gave up 0 bases and V 5 bases, and 2 bases lay outside the gene matches. The CDR3 has 14 amino acids. The CDR3 loop is CAWRTGASGNTIYF. In nucleotides, the CDR3 is TGTGCCTGGCGGACAGGGGCCTCTGGAAACACCATATATTTT.

The chain employs TRBV2 and TRBJ2-2, with 13 positions matching TRBD2. J gave up 6 bases and V 8 bases, and 6 bases lay outside the gene matches. Germline assignment: CDR1 SNHLY and CDR2 FYNNEI. This CDR3 is built from 15 residues. CDR3 protein: CASLGGLAGSGELFF. Written as DNA, the CDR3 is TGTGCCAGCCTAGGGGGACTAGCGGGGTCCGGGGAGCTGTTTTTT. Filled out from reference TRBV2 and TRBJ2-2, the complete variable domain reads EPEVTQTPSHQVTQMGQEVILRCVPISNHLYFYWYRQILGQKVEFLVSFYNNEISEKSEIFDDQFSVERPDGSNFTLKIRSTKLEDSAMYFCASLGGLAGSGELFFGEGSRLTVL.

The DNA of the CDR3 is TGCAGCGCGTCTGGGGGGTCGATCTACGAGCAGTACTTC. It specifies CSASGGSIYEQYF. The genes are TRBV29-1 and TRBJ2-7, with D possibly being TRBD2 (6 bases). This CDR3 contains 13 residues. Germline V gene sequence: CDR1 SQVTM, CDR2 ANQGSEA. The V end lost 7 bases, the J end lost 3 bases, and 16 bases lay between the germline ends.

This clone was observed once. This chain connects TRBV29-1 to TRBJ2-7, with D maybe TRBD2 (6 bases). Germline V lookup: CDR1 SQVTM, CDR2 ANQGSEA. V dropped 7 bases and J dropped 6 bases, with 13 bases sitting between them. This CDR3 is built from 11 residues. This CDR3 is CSAVLGGEQYF. CDR3 bases: TGCAGCGCTGTTTTGGGGGGCGAGCAGTACTTC.

V usage is TRBV7-2 and J usage is TRBJ1-6, with 8 positions matching TRBD1. The V gene end was trimmed by 2 bases and the J gene end by 6 bases; junction bases not matched to a gene: 6. Germline CDR1 reads SGHTA; CDR2 reads FQGNSA. The CDR3 covers 16 residues. The CDR3 region is CASSLNSGGINSPLHF. The CDR3 DNA follows: TGTGCCAGCAGCTTAAATTCAGGGGGCATTAATTCACCCCTCCACTTT.

This clone was observed a handful of times. The rearrangement joins TRBV7-9 to TRBJ2-1; possibly TRBD2 for D (6 bases). The germline CDR1 and CDR2 sequences are SEHNR and FQNEAQ (reference sequence). V was cut by 3 bases and J by 6 bases, with 12 bases left in between. The CDR3 is made up of 14 amino acids. CDR3 sequence: CASSFLAERNEQFF. CDR3 coding DNA: TGTGCCAGCAGCTTTTTAGCGGAGCGCAATGAGCAGTTCTTC.

This clone was seen more than once but under ten times. The chain has TRBV5-8 and TRBJ2-5, with unresolved D. The length of the CDR3 is 13 residues. Trimming removed 1 base at V and 3 bases at J, with 7 bases between. CDR1 is SGHTS and CDR2 is YDEGEE in the germline V gene. Written as DNA, the CDR3 is TGTGCCAGCAGCTTGCGACAAGAAGAGACCCAGTACTTC. It translates to CASSLRQEETQYF.

This clone was seen once. J is TRBJ1-1 and V is TRBV5-1; 9 positions match TRBD1. V trimming: 4 bases; J trimming: 1 base; junction bases outside the gene matches: 5. Germline V gene sequence: CDR1 SGHRS, CDR2 YFSETQ. The CDR3 covers 15 residues. The CDR3 protein is CASSPAGQGNTEAFF. The CDR3 DNA follows: TGCGCCAGCAGCCCGGCGGGACAGGGGAACACTGAAGCTTTCTTT.

This clone was counted once. J is TRBJ1-2 and V is TRBV29-1; D possibly corresponds to TRBD1 (6 bases). CDR1 and CDR2 (germline): SQVTM, ANQGSEA. V dropped 4 bases and J dropped 1 base, with 16 bases sitting between them. CDR3 length: 15 residues. The CDR3 region has the DNA TGCAGCGTTGTACTGGGCTCACAGGGTAACTATGGCTACACCTTC. This encodes CSVVLGSQGNYGYTF.

The V gene is TRBV18, the J gene TRBJ1-5, with TRBD1 identical over 8 bases. With V trimmed by 3 bases and J by 4 bases, 5 bases remained unmatched. Germline CDR1 is KGHSH and CDR2 is LQKENI. The CDR3 contains 15 residues. Here the CDR3 DNA reads TGTGCCAGCTCACCCGGCCAGGGGGCTAATCAGCCCCAGCATTTT. This gives the protein CASSPGQGANQPQHF.

This chain connects TRBV4-3 to TRBJ1-1; tentative D call: TRBD1 (5 bases). From germline, CDR1 is LGHNA and CDR2 YSLEER. The CDR3 is 15 amino acids. Trimming removed 5 bases at V and 1 base at J, with 14 bases between. The CDR3 bases are TGCGCCAGCAGCGTCTCTGTGCAGGGGAACACTGAAGCTTTCTTT. This codes for CASSVSVQGNTEAFF.

Only a few counts were recorded for this clone. The CDR3 loop reads CASSSVEQFF. The DNA of the CDR3 is TGTGCCAGCAGTTCGGTTGAGCAGTTCTTC. The V and J genes are TRBV6-5 and TRBJ2-1, with D unresolved. The ends were cut back, 4 bases at V and 9 bases at J, with 4 bases in the middle. Germline loops: CDR1 MNHEY, CDR2 SVGAGI. The CDR3 totals 10 residues.